This T cell receptor beta chain is drawn from a study of cytomegalovirus exposure and HLA in healthy donors. Across the whole study: Early released data had approximately 86 million unique TCRs, all coming from HLA-typed donors.

13 Jbeta primers and 60 Vbeta primers were used for the PCR. Sequenced by immunoSEQ multiplex PCR; TCRdb stores in-frame clones only, minus some. The sample lists over 150,000 clones, approximately 80% occurring once. V lost 0 bases and J lost 0, with 9 bases in between. The CDR3 is made up of 15 amino acids. Germline V gene lookup returns CDR1 SGDLS and CDR2 YYNGEE. With regard to this clone: The antigen remains unidentified.

Regarding the study as a whole: Presence/absence analyses assumed roughly uniform sequencing depth across donors, which may not hold. Earlier results showed most TCR beta V segments being productive about 87% or about 30% of the time. Listed as cytomegalovirus-associated were 150 or so TCR beta chains.

The chain links TRBV9 to TRBJ1-1; the D is unclear. The sequence came from a woman in her twenties or thirties in good health and CMV-seropositive. The sequenced material came from PBMCs. CDR3 residues: CASSVGHGLNTEAFF. CDR3 in DNA: TGTGCCAGCAGCGTAGGTCACGGGTTGAACACTGAAGCTTTCTTT.